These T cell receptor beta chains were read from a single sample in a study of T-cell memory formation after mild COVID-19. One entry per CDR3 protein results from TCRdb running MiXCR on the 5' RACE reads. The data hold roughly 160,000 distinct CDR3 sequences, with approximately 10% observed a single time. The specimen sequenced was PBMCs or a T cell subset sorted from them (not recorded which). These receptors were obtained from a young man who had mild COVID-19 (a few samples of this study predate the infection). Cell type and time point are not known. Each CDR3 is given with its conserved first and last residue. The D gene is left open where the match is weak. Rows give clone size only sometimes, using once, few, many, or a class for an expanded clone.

cdr3_aa: CSARDEGYTF
cdr3_nt: TGCAGTGCTAGAGACGAAGGCTACACCTTC
clone_size: NA
v_call: TRBV20-1
j_call: TRBJ1-2
d_call: NA

cdr3_aa: CASSPGLNTEAFF
cdr3_nt: TGTGCCAGCAGCCCCGGCCTGAACACTGAAGCTTTCTTT
clone_size: many
v_call: TRBV7-3
j_call: TRBJ1-1
d_call: NA

cdr3_aa: CASSWDSRNTGELFF
cdr3_nt: TGTGCCAGCAGCTGGGACTCCCGGAACACCGGGGAGCTGTTTTTT
clone_size: many
v_call: TRBV7-2
j_call: TRBJ2-2
d_call: NA

cdr3_aa: CASSSKTGATGELFF
cdr3_nt: TGCGCCAGCAGCTCTAAAACAGGGGCCACCGGGGAGCTGTTTTTT
clone_size: NA
v_call: TRBV5-1
j_call: TRBJ2-2
d_call: TRBD1

cdr3_aa: CASSGKPGQGSVEQFF
cdr3_nt: TGTGCCAGCAGTGGGAAACCGGGACAGGGGTCGGTGGAGCAGTTCTTC
clone_size: few
v_call: TRBV6-1
j_call: TRBJ2-1
d_call: TRBD1

cdr3_aa: CASSGGRASYNEQFF
cdr3_nt: TGTGCCAGCAGCGGGGGGAGGGCCTCCTACAATGAGCAGTTCTTC
clone_size: many
v_call: TRBV7-2
j_call: TRBJ2-1
d_call: TRBD2

cdr3_aa: CATSDLDPLEQFF
cdr3_nt: TGTGCCACCAGTGACCTAGACCCACTTGAGCAGTTCTTC
clone_size: NA
v_call: TRBV24-1
j_call: TRBJ2-1
d_call: NA

cdr3_aa: CASSLSGLAGPRYF
cdr3_nt: TGTGCCAGCAGCTTATCTGGACTAGCGGGACCGAGGTACTTC
clone_size: NA
v_call: TRBV7-2
j_call: TRBJ2-5
d_call: TRBD2

cdr3_aa: CASSYTAGNTEAFF
cdr3_nt: TGTGCCAGCAGTTACACCGCAGGGAACACTGAAGCTTTCTTT
clone_size: NA
v_call: TRBV6-5
j_call: TRBJ1-1
d_call: NA

cdr3_aa: CASGPTGGTGELFF
cdr3_nt: TGTGCCAGCGGTCCGACAGGGGGCACCGGGGAGCTGTTTTTT
clone_size: few
v_call: TRBV6-2/TRBV6-3
j_call: TRBJ2-2
d_call: TRBD1

cdr3_aa: CAISESDRGSGYEQYF
cdr3_nt: TGTGCCATCAGTGAGTCGGACAGGGGAAGTGGCTACGAGCAGTACTTC
clone_size: many
v_call: TRBV10-3
j_call: TRBJ2-7
d_call: TRBD1

cdr3_aa: CSVEGTGTFFEQYF
cdr3_nt: TGCAGCGTTGAAGGGACAGGCACTTTCTTCGAGCAGTACTTC
clone_size: few
v_call: TRBV29-1
j_call: TRBJ2-7
d_call: TRBD1

cdr3_aa: CASSRDRTRYEQYF
cdr3_nt: TGTGCCAGCAGTCGGGACAGGACTCGTTACGAGCAGTACTTC
clone_size: NA
v_call: TRBV12-3/TRBV12-4
j_call: TRBJ2-7
d_call: TRBD1

cdr3_aa: CSYRGGYTQYF
cdr3_nt: TGCAGCTACCGGGGTGGATATACGCAGTATTTT
clone_size: NA
v_call: TRBV29-1
j_call: TRBJ2-3
d_call: NA

cdr3_aa: CASSLWGSHGYTF
cdr3_nt: TGTGCCAGCAGTTTATGGGGGAGTCATGGCTACACCTTC
clone_size: many
v_call: TRBV12-3/TRBV12-4
j_call: TRBJ1-2
d_call: NA

cdr3_aa: CASSQDWGNQPQHF
cdr3_nt: TGTGCCAGCAGCCAAGATTGGGGCAATCAGCCCCAGCATTTT
clone_size: few
v_call: TRBV3-1
j_call: TRBJ1-5
d_call: NA

cdr3_aa: CASSQAGQGDEKLFF
cdr3_nt: TGTGCCAGCAGCCAAGCGGGACAGGGGGATGAAAAACTGTTTTTT
clone_size: few
v_call: TRBV4-2
j_call: TRBJ1-4
d_call: TRBD1

cdr3_aa: CASSQDWSRLAGTDTQYF
cdr3_nt: TGCGCCAGCAGCCAAGATTGGAGTAGACTAGCGGGCACAGATACGCAGTATTTT
clone_size: NA
v_call: TRBV4-3
j_call: TRBJ2-3
d_call: TRBD2

cdr3_aa: CASSYSQGTEAFF
cdr3_nt: TGTGCCAGCAGTTACTCCCAGGGGACTGAAGCTTTCTTT
clone_size: many
v_call: TRBV6-5
j_call: TRBJ1-1
d_call: NA

cdr3_aa: CASSYPGQGGGGTQYF
cdr3_nt: TGTGCCAGCAGTTACCCCGGACAGGGGGGAGGAGGTACGCAGTATTTT
clone_size: NA
v_call: TRBV6-5
j_call: TRBJ2-3
d_call: TRBD1

cdr3_aa: CASSFLAGGWTGELFF
cdr3_nt: TGTGCCAGCAGCTTTTTAGCGGGGGGCTGGACCGGGGAGCTGTTTTTT
clone_size: few
v_call: TRBV7-3
j_call: TRBJ2-2
d_call: TRBD2

cdr3_aa: CASSLSAGDSPLHF
cdr3_nt: TGTGCCAGCAGCTTGTCGGCAGGGGATTCACCCCTCCACTTT
clone_size: NA
v_call: TRBV5-5
j_call: TRBJ1-6
d_call: NA

cdr3_aa: CASSENTDGWGYTF
cdr3_nt: TGTGCCAGCTCAGAGAATACAGACGGTTGGGGCTACACCTTC
clone_size: few
v_call: TRBV18
j_call: TRBJ1-2
d_call: NA

cdr3_aa: CASSVLDGYTDTQYF
cdr3_nt: TGCGCCAGCAGCGTATTGGACGGTTATACAGATACGCAGTATTTT
clone_size: NA
v_call: TRBV5-1
j_call: TRBJ2-3
d_call: NA

cdr3_aa: CASSQAYRGGEQYF
cdr3_nt: TGCGCCAGCAGCCAAGCTTACAGGGGAGGCGAGCAGTACTTC
clone_size: NA
v_call: TRBV4-3
j_call: TRBJ2-7
d_call: NA

cdr3_aa: CASRDYSTDTQYF
cdr3_nt: TGTGCCAGCAGGGACTACAGTACAGATACGCAGTATTTT
clone_size: NA
v_call: TRBV28
j_call: TRBJ2-3
d_call: NA

cdr3_aa: CSARDPTSYIPDTQYF
cdr3_nt: TGCAGTGCTAGAGATCCGACTAGTTATATCCCAGATACGCAGTATTTT
clone_size: many
v_call: TRBV20-1
j_call: TRBJ2-3
d_call: NA

cdr3_aa: CASSQTRDSDYNSPLHF
cdr3_nt: TGTGCCAGCAGCCAAACCCGGGACAGCGATTATAATTCACCCCTCCACTTT
clone_size: NA
v_call: TRBV4-2
j_call: TRBJ1-6
d_call: TRBD1

cdr3_aa: CSVAPDSYEQYF
cdr3_nt: TGCAGCGTTGCCCCGGACAGTTACGAGCAGTACTTC
clone_size: NA
v_call: TRBV29-1
j_call: TRBJ2-7
d_call: NA

cdr3_aa: CASSWEVTGPINTGELFF
cdr3_nt: TGCGCCAGCAGCTGGGAAGTTACGGGCCCCATTAACACCGGGGAGCTGTTTTTT
clone_size: many
v_call: TRBV4-3
j_call: TRBJ2-2
d_call: NA

cdr3_aa: CSAYSAKNYGYTF
cdr3_nt: TGCAGTGCTTACTCTGCCAAAAACTATGGCTACACCTTC
clone_size: few
v_call: TRBV20-1
j_call: TRBJ1-2
d_call: NA

cdr3_aa: CASSLRSPTGELFF
cdr3_nt: TGTGCCAGCAGTTTGCGAAGCCCCACCGGGGAGCTGTTTTTT
clone_size: NA
v_call: TRBV12-3/TRBV12-4
j_call: TRBJ2-2
d_call: NA

cdr3_aa: CSARAGQYYEQYF
cdr3_nt: TGCAGTGCTAGAGCCGGACAGTACTACGAGCAGTACTTC
clone_size: few
v_call: TRBV20-1
j_call: TRBJ2-7
d_call: NA

cdr3_aa: CASSPGGVGPYGYTF
cdr3_nt: TGTGCCAGCTCACCAGGTGGGGTGGGGCCCTATGGCTACACCTTC
clone_size: NA
v_call: TRBV18
j_call: TRBJ1-2
d_call: NA

cdr3_aa: CASSGGPHSPLHF
cdr3_nt: TGTGCCAGCAGCGGGGGCCCTCATTCACCCCTCCACTTT
clone_size: NA
v_call: TRBV5-6
j_call: TRBJ1-6
d_call: NA

cdr3_aa: CASSYSGQGGYEQYF
cdr3_nt: TGTGCCAGCAGTTACTCTGGACAGGGGGGGTACGAGCAGTACTTC
clone_size: many
v_call: TRBV6-6
j_call: TRBJ2-7
d_call: TRBD1

cdr3_aa: CASGGQFREKLFF
cdr3_nt: TGTGCCAGCGGGGGACAGTTCCGGGAAAAACTGTTTTTT
clone_size: many
v_call: TRBV7-2
j_call: TRBJ1-4
d_call: TRBD1

cdr3_aa: CSVPNNFQETQYF
cdr3_nt: TGCAGCGTCCCGAACAACTTCCAAGAGACCCAGTACTTC
clone_size: many
v_call: TRBV29-1
j_call: TRBJ2-5
d_call: NA

cdr3_aa: CSARSQGVNTEAFF
cdr3_nt: TGCAGTGCTAGAAGTCAGGGGGTGAACACTGAAGCTTTCTTT
clone_size: NA
v_call: TRBV20-1
j_call: TRBJ1-1
d_call: TRBD1

cdr3_aa: CSAPGTGFGEKLFF
cdr3_nt: TGCAGTGCCCCAGGGACAGGGTTTGGTGAAAAACTGTTTTTT
clone_size: many
v_call: TRBV20-1
j_call: TRBJ1-4
d_call: TRBD1